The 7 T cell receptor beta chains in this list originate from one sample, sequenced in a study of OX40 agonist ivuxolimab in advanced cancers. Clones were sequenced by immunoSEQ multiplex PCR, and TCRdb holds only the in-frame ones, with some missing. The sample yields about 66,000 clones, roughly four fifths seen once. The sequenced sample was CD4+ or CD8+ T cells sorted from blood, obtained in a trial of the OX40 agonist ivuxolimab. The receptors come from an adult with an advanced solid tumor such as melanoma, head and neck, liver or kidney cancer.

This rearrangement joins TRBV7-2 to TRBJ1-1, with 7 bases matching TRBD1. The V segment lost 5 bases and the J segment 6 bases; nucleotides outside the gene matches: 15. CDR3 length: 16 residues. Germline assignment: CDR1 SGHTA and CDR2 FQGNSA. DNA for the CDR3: TGTGCCAGCAGCCCAAGAAGGGACAGAAGGGGCCCTGAAGCTTTCTTT. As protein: CASSPRRDRRGPEAFF.

The CDR3 here is CASSRGRTGGYTF. CDR3 nucleotide sequence: TGTGCCAGCAGCAGGGGGCGGACGGGTGGCTACACCTTC. The rearrangement links TRBV6-4 to TRBJ1-2; TRBD1 matches at 8 bases. CDR3 length equals 13 residues. CDR1 is MRHNA and CDR2 is SNTAGT in the germline V gene. J was trimmed by 7 bases and V by 6 bases; bases with no gene match: 7.

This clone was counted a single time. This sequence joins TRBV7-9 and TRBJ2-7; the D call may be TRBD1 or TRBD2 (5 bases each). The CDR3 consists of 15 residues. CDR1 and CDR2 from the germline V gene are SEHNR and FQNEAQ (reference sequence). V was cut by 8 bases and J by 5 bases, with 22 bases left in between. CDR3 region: CASRKTGADWNEQYF. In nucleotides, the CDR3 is TGTGCCAGCCGTAAAACCGGGGCTGATTGGAACGAGCAGTACTTC. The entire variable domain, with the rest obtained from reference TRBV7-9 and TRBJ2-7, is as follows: DTGVSQNPRHKITKRGQNVTFRCDPISEHNRLYWYRQTLGQGPEFLTYFQNEAQLEKSRLLSDRFSAERPKGSFSTLEIQRTEQGDSAMYLCASRKTGADWNEQYFGPGTRLTVT.

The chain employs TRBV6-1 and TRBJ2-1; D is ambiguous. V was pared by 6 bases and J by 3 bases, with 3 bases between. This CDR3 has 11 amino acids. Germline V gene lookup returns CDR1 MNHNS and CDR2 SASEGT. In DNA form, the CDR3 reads TGTGCCAGCAGAATCTACAATGAGCAGTTCTTC. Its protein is CASRIYNEQFF.

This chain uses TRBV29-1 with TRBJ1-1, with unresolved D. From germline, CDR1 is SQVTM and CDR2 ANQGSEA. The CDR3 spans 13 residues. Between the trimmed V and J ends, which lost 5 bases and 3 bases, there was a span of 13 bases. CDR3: CSVKAFQDTEAFF. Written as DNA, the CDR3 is TGCAGCGTTAAAGCTTTCCAAGACACTGAAGCTTTCTTT.

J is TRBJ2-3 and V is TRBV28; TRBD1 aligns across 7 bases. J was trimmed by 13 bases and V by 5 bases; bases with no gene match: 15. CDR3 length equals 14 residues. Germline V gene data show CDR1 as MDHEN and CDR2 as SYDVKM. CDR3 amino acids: CASSQPPSDRVEYF. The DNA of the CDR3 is TGTGCCAGCAGTCAACCCCCTTCAGACAGGGTAGAGTATTTT.

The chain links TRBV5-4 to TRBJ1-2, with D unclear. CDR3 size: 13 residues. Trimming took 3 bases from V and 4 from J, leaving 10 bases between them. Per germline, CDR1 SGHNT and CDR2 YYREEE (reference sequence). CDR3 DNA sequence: TGTGCCAGCAGCTCTCACTCATCCTATGGCTACACCTTC. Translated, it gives CASSSHSSYGYTF.